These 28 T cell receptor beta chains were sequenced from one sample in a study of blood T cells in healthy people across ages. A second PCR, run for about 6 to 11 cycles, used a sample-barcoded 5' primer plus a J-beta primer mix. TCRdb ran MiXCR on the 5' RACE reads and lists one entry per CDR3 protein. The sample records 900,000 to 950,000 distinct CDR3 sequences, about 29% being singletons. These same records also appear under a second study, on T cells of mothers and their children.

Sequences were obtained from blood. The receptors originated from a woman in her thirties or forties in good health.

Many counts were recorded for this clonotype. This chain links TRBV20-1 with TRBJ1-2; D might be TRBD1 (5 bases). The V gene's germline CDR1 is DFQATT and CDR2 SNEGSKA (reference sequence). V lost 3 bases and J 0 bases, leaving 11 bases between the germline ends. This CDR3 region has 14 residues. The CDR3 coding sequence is TGCAGTGCTAGTTTATCGACAGCTAACTATGGCTACACCTTC. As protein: CSASLSTANYGYTF.

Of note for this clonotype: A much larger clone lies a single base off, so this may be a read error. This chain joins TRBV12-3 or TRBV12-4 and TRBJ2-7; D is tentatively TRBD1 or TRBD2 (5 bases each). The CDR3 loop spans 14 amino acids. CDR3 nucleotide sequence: TGTGCCGGCAGCCCACGACAGAGGGCAGAGGAGCAGTACTTC. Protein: CAGSPRQRAEEQYF.

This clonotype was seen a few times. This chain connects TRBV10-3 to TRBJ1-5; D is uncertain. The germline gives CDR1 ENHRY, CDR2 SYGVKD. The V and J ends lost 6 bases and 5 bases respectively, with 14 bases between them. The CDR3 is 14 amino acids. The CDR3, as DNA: TGTGCCATCAGCCTCCTAGAGACCGATCAGCCCCAGCATTTT. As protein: CAISLLETDQPQHF.

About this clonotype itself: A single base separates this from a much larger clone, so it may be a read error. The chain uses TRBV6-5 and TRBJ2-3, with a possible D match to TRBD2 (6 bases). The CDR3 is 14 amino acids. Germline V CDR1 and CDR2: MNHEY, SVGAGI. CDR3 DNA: TGTACCAGCAGTCCTGGGGGGACGACAGATACGCAGTATTTT. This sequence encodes CTSSPGGTTDTQYF.

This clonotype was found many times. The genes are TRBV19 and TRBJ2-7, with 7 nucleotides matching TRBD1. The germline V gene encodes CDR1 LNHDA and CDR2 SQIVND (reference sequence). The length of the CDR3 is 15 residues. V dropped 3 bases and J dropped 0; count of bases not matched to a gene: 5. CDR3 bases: TGTGCCAGTAGTATTTCCCACAGGGGCTCCTACGAGCAGTACTTC. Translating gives CASSISHRGSYEQYF.

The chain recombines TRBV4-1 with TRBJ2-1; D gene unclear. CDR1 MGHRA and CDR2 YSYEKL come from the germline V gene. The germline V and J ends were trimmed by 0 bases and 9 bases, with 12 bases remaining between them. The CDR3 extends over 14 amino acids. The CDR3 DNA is TGCGCCAGCAGCCAAGATGTGGCGCTGCGTGAGCAGTTCTTC. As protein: CASSQDVALREQFF.

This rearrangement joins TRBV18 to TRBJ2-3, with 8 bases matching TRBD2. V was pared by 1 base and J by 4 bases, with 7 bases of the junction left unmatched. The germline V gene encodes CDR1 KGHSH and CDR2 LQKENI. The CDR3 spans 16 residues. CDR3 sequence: CASSPRSGLGADTQYF. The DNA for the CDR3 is TGTGCCAGCTCACCACGATCGGGACTAGGGGCAGATACGCAGTATTTT.

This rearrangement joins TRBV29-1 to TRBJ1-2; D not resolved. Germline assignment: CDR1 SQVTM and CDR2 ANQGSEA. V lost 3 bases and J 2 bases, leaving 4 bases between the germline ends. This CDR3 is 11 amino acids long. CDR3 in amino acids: CSVEANYGYTF. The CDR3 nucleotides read TGCAGCGTTGAGGCCAACTATGGCTACACCTTC.

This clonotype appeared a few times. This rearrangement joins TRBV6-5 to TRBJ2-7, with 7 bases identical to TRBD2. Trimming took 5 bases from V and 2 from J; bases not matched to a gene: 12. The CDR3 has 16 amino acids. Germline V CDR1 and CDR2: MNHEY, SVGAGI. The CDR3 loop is CASSRDWAGVAYEQYF. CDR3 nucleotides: TGTGCCAGCAGTAGAGACTGGGCGGGGGTTGCCTACGAGCAGTACTTC.

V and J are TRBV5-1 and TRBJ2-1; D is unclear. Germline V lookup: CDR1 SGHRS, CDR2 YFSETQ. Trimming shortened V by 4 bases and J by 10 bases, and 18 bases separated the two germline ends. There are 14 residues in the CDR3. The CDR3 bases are TGCGCCAGCAGCCCGAACCGCCCTAACGGGGAGCAGTTCTTC. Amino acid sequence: CASSPNRPNGEQFF.

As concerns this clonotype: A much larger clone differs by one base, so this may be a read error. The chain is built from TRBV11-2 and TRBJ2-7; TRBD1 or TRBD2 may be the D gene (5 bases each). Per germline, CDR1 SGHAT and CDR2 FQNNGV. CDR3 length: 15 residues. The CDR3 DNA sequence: TGTGCCGGCAGCCCCGGGACCCAATCGGCCTACGAGCAGTACTTC. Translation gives CAGSPGTQSAYEQYF.

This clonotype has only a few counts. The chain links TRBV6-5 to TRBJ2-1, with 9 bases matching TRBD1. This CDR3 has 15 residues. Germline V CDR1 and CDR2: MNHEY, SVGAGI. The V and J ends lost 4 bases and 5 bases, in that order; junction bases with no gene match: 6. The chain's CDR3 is CASSWTGTGHNEQFF. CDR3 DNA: TGTGCCAGCAGTTGGACCGGGACAGGGCACAATGAGCAGTTCTTC.

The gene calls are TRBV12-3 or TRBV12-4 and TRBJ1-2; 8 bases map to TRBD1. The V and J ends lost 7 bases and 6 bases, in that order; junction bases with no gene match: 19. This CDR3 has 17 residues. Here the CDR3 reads CASTIMRGQGRRDGYTF. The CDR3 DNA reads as TGTGCCAGCACCATAATGAGAGGACAGGGACGACGCGATGGCTACACCTTC.

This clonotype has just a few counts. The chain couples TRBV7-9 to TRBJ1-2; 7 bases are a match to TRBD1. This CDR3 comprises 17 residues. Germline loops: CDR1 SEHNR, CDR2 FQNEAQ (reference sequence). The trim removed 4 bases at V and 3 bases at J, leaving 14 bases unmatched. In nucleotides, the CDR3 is TGTGCCAGCAGCTCCCGGGCCAGGGGGGAAAGGGACTATGGCTACACCTTC. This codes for CASSSRARGERDYGYTF.

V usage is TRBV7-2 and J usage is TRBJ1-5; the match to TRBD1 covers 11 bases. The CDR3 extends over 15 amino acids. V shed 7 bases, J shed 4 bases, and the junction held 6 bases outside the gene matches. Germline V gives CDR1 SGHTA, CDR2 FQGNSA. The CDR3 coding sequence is TGTGCCAGCACCGGGGGGACAGGGGGGAATCAGCCCCAGCATTTT. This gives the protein CASTGGTGGNQPQHF. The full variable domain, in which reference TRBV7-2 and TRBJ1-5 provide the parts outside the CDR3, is GAGVSQSPSNKVTEKGKDVELRCDPISGHTALYWYRQSLGQGLEFLIYFQGNSAPDKSGLPSDRFSAERTGGSVSTLTIQRTQQEDSAVYLCASTGGTGGNQPQHFGDGTRLSIL.

The chain's CDR3 is CASSYSTGRLMNTEAFF. The CDR3 DNA sequence: TGTGCCAGCAGTTACTCGACAGGGCGACTGATGAACACTGAAGCTTTCTTT. V usage is TRBV6-2 or TRBV6-3 and J usage is TRBJ1-1, with 7 positions matching TRBD1. CDR3 length: 17 residues. The germline gives CDR1 MNHEY, CDR2 SVGEGT. V gave up 0 bases and J gave up 0 bases; unmatched junction bases: 7.

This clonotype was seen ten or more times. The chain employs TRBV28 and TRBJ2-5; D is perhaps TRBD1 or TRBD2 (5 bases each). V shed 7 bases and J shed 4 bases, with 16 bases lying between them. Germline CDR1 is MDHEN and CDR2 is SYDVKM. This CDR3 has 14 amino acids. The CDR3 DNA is TGTGCCAGCACCTCCCGGGGCCTGGGAGAGACCCAGTACTTC. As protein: CASTSRGLGETQYF.

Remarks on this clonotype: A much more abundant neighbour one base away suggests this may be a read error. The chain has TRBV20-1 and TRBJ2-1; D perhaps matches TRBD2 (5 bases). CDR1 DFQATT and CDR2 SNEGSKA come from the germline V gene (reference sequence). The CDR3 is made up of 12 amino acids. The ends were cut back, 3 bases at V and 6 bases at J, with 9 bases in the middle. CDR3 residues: CSASGKSNEQFF. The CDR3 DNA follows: TGCAGTGCTAGCGGGAAAAGCAATGAGCAGTTCTTC.

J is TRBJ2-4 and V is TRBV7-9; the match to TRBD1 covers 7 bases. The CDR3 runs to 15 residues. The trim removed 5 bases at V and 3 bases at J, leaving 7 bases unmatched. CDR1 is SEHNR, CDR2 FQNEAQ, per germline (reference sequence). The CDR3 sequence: CASSATGVGKNIQYF. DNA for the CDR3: TGTGCCAGCAGCGCCACAGGGGTTGGCAAAAACATTCAGTACTTC.

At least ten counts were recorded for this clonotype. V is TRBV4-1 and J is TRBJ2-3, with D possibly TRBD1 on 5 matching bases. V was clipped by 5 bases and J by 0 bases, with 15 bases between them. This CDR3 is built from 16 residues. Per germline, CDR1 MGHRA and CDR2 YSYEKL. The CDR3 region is CASSDTGYSSTDTQYF. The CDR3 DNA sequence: TGCGCCAGCAGCGACACAGGTTACTCTAGCACAGATACGCAGTATTTT.

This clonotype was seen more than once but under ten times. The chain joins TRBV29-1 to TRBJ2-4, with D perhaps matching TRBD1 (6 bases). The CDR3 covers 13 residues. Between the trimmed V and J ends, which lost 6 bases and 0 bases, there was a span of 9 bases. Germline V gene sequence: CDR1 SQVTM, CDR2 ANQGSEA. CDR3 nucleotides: TGCAGCGTCCTACAGGGAGCCAAAAACATTCAGTACTTC. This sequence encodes CSVLQGAKNIQYF. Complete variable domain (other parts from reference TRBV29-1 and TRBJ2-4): SAVISQKPSRDICQRGTSLTIQCQVDSQVTMMFWYRQQPGQSLTLIATANQGSEATYESGFVIDKFPISRPNLTFSTLTVSNMSPEDSSIYLCSVLQGAKNIQYFGAGTRLSVL.

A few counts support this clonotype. The CDR3 coding sequence is TGTGCCAGCAGCCCCAAGGGGGATGAAAATTACGAGCAGTACTTC. Encoded protein: CASSPKGDENYEQYF. The rearrangement links TRBV12-3 or TRBV12-4 to TRBJ2-7; a weak D match, TRBD1 (6 bases). The CDR3 runs to 15 residues. V lost 6 bases and J lost 4, with 19 bases in between.

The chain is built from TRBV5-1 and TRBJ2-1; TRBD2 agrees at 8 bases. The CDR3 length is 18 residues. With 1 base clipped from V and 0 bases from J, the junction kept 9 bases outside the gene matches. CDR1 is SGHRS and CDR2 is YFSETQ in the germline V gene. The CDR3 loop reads CASSLRGSGAASYNEQFF. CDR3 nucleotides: TGCGCCAGCAGCTTGAGGGGTAGCGGGGCTGCCTCCTACAATGAGCAGTTCTTC.

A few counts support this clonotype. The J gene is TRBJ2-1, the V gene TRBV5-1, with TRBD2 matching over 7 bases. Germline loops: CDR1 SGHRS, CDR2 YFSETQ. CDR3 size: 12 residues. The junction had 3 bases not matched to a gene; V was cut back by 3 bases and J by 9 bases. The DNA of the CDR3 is TGCGCCAGCAGCTGGGGGGGAACTGAGCAGTTCTTC. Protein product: CASSWGGTEQFF.

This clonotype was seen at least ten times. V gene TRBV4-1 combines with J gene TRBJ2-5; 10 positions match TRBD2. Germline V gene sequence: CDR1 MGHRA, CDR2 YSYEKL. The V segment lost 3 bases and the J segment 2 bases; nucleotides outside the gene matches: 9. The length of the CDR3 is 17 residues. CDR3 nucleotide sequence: TGCGCCAGCAGCCATAGCGGGGGGCCCTTCGTTCAAGAGACCCAGTACTTC. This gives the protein CASSHSGGPFVQETQYF.

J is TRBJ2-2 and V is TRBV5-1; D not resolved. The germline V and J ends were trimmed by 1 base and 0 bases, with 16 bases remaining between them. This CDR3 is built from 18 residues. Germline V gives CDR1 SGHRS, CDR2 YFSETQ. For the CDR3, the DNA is TGCGCCAGCAGCTTGTACGTTGGGATCCCCGCGAACACCGGGGAGCTGTTTTTT. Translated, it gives CASSLYVGIPANTGELFF.

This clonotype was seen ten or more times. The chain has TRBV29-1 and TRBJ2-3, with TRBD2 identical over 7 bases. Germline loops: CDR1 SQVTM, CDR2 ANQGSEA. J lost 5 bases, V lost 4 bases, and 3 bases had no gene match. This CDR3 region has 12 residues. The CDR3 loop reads CSVVSSGDTQYF. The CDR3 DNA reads TGCAGCGTTGTGTCTAGCGGAGATACGCAGTATTTT.

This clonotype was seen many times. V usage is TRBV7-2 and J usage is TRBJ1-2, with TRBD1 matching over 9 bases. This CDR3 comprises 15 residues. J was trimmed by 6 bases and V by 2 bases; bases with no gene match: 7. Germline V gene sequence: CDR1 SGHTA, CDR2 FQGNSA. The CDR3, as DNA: TGTGCCAGCAGCTTACGCCAGGACAGGGGAAATGGCTACACCTTC. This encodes CASSLRQDRGNGYTF.